Presented here are 23 T cell receptor beta chains from one specimen sequenced in a study of regulatory T cells in long-lasting Graves disease. Libraries of TCR beta came from iRepertoire HTBI primers plus Arm-PCR of CDR3 regions. MiXCR, run by TCRdb on the multiplex PCR reads, gives a single entry per CDR3 protein. The sample contains some 410,000 distinct CDR3 sequences, about 17% of which appear only once. Indicated time point: newly diagnosed GD, antithyroid drugs for less than 3 months. Generation of the TCR library employed RNA extracted from PBMCs. The data also belong to a second study, concerning T cells in Graves' hyperthyroidism and ophthalmopathy.

Sample: peripheral blood mononuclear cells (PBMCs), taken at new diagnosis, from a patient treated with antithyroid drugs. The receptors shown here come from a woman aged 25 to 45 with Graves disease.

Comment on this clonotype: Being one base from a much bigger clone, this may be a read error. This sequence joins TRBV28 and TRBJ1-6; D call uncertain. Germline V gene lookup returns CDR1 MDHEN and CDR2 SYDVKM. CDR3 size: 15 residues. CDR3 region: CAIRRSSSYNSPPHF. The CDR3 DNA follows: TGTGCCATACGCCGCTCGAGCTCCTATAATTCACCCCCCCACTTT. Using reference TRBV28 and TRBJ1-6 for the parts outside the CDR3, the full variable domain is DVKVTQSSRYLVKRTGEKVFLECVQDMDHENMFWYRQDPGLGLRLIYFSYDVKMKEKGDIPEGYSVSREKKERFSLILESASTNQTSMYLCAIRRSSSYNSPPHFGNGTRLTVT.

This clonotype was seen a few times. The rearrangement joins TRBV5-1 to TRBJ2-5; D may be TRBD2 (6 bases). V dropped 4 bases and J dropped 0 bases, with 13 bases sitting between them. The germline gives CDR1 SGHRS, CDR2 YFSETQ. This CDR3 region has 15 residues. This CDR3 is CASSLNSGHQETQYF. As DNA, the CDR3 is TGCGCCAGCAGCCTTAATAGCGGCCACCAAGAGACCCAGTACTTC.

The sample holds many counts of this clonotype. The chain recombines TRBV6-5 with TRBJ2-1, with 9 bases that match TRBD2. Germline lookup yields CDR1 MNHEY and CDR2 SVGAGI. The V segment lost 2 bases and the J segment 3 bases; nucleotides outside the gene matches: 5. This CDR3 comprises 16 residues. This chain's CDR3 is CASSYRGLASYNEQFF. In DNA, the CDR3 is TGTGCCAGCAGTTACCGAGGACTAGCGAGCTACAATGAGCAGTTCTTC.

The V and J genes are TRBV6-2 or TRBV6-3 and TRBJ2-1; 8 bases are a match to TRBD2. The V and J ends lost 4 bases and 4 bases, in that order; junction bases with no gene match: 6. The CDR3 contains 15 residues. Germline loops: CDR1 MNHEY, CDR2 SVGEGT. CDR3 nucleotide sequence: TGTGCCAGCAGTTCCAGCGGGAGATCGTACAATGAGCAGTTCTTC. Protein: CASSSSGRSYNEQFF.

This clonotype was recorded many times. The gene calls are TRBV27 and TRBJ2-4; D unresolved. CDR1 and CDR2 (germline): MNHEY, SMNVEV (reference sequence). The CDR3 length is 18 residues. Trimming took 0 bases from V and 0 from J, leaving 15 bases between them. CDR3 coding DNA: TGTGCCAGCAGTTTATCGCGGACCGAACCTCTAGCCAAAAACATTCAGTACTTC. Its protein product is CASSLSRTEPLAKNIQYF.

This clonotype came up a few times. The chain joins TRBV5-1 to TRBJ2-3; D may be TRBD1 (6 bases). Trimming took 4 bases from V and 0 from J, leaving 12 bases between them. The CDR3 totals 15 residues. From germline, CDR1 is SGHRS and CDR2 YFSETQ. CDR3 protein: CASSTPGQSTDTQYF. The CDR3 DNA follows: TGCGCCAGCAGCACCCCCGGACAGAGCACAGATACGCAGTATTTT. Looking up the rest from reference TRBV5-1 and TRBJ2-3 gives the full variable domain: KAGVTQTPRYLIKTRGQQVTLSCSPISGHRSVSWYQQTPGQGLQFLFEYFSETQRNKGNFPGRFSGRQFSNSRSEMNVSTLELGDSALYLCASSTPGQSTDTQYFGPGTRLTVL.

This clonotype showed up many times. The chain joins TRBV12-3 or TRBV12-4 to TRBJ2-7, with 11 bases identical to TRBD1. Trimming removed 7 bases from V and 7 bases from J; junction bases left unmatched: 3. CDR3 length: 12 amino acids. Here the CDR3 reads CASTGTGGEQYF. Here the CDR3 DNA reads TGTGCCAGCACCGGGACAGGGGGAGAGCAGTACTTC.

A word on this clonotype: Its ends do not fully match the called genes, so a read error is possible. V gene TRBV7-9 combines with J gene TRBJ2-5; TRBD1 matches 8 bases. The CDR3 extends over 16 amino acids. In germline, CDR1 is SEHNR, CDR2 FQNEAQ (reference sequence). The CDR3 here is CASSLQTGTGQGTQYF. The CDR3 DNA sequence: TGTGCCAGCAGCTTACAAACCGGGACAGGTCAAGGGACCCAGTACTTC.

This clonotype has at least ten counts. The rearrangement joins TRBV7-3 to TRBJ2-3; possibly TRBD2 for D (6 bases). Germline-derived CDR1 and CDR2 are SGHTA and FQGTGA. The CDR3 loop spans 17 amino acids. V lost 2 bases and J 1 base, leaving 16 bases between the germline ends. The CDR3 region is CASSLDRWSGGTDTQYF. The CDR3 nucleotides read TGTGCCAGCAGCTTAGATCGATGGTCGGGAGGCACAGATACGCAGTATTTT.

Many counts were recorded for this clonotype. This chain joins TRBV28 and TRBJ1-2; possible D gene TRBD1, 6 bases. Germline CDR1 is MDHEN and CDR2 is SYDVKM. Trimming left V 6 bases short and J 6 bases short, with 14 bases between. The CDR3 consists of 13 residues. CDR3 protein: CASSDLGGDGYTF. The DNA of the CDR3 is TGTGCCAGCAGCGACCTAGGGGGGGATGGCTACACCTTC.

The sample holds a few counts of this clonotype. The chain carries TRBV11-2 and TRBJ2-7; a weak D match, TRBD2 (6 bases). The CDR3 has 15 residues. Trimming left V 2 bases short and J 1 base short, with 12 bases between. Per germline, CDR1 SGHAT and CDR2 FQNNGV. The CDR3 reads CASSLTGEGSYEQYF. Written as DNA, the CDR3 is TGTGCCAGCAGCTTAACGGGAGAGGGATCCTACGAGCAGTACTTC. Filled out from reference TRBV11-2 and TRBJ2-7, the complete variable domain reads EAGVAQSPRYKIIEKRQSVAFWCNPISGHATLYWYQQILGQGPKLLIQFQNNGVVDDSQLPKDRFSAERLKGVDSTLKIQPAKLEDSAVYLCASSLTGEGSYEQYFGPGTRLTVT.

V usage is TRBV6-2 or TRBV6-3 and J usage is TRBJ2-7; maybe TRBD1 (6 bases). Germline V gene sequence: CDR1 MNHEY, CDR2 SVGEGT. The CDR3 loop spans 16 amino acids. V lost 0 bases, J lost 2 bases, and 14 bases lay in between. The CDR3 reads CASSYSDRWATYEQYF. The DNA of the CDR3 is TGTGCCAGCAGTTACTCAGACAGGTGGGCTACCTACGAGCAGTACTTC.

This clonotype has only a few counts. The J gene is TRBJ1-2, the V gene TRBV27; 8 nucleotides agree with TRBD1. In germline, CDR1 is MNHEY, CDR2 SMNVEV (reference sequence). V dropped 5 bases and J dropped 4; count of bases not matched to a gene: 3. The CDR3 covers 13 residues. CDR3 protein: CASSAGGSYGYTF. The CDR3 region has the DNA TGTGCCAGCAGTGCAGGGGGCAGCTATGGCTACACCTTC.

The sample holds many counts of this clonotype. The chain has TRBV11-2 and TRBJ2-7; D ambiguous. The CDR3 length is 15 residues. The V end lost 0 bases, the J end lost 0 bases, and 9 bases lay between the germline ends. In germline, CDR1 is SGHAT, CDR2 FQNNGV. CDR3 nucleotides: TGTGCCAGCAGCTTAGAGGTGGGAAGCTCCTACGAGCAGTACTTC. This encodes CASSLEVGSSYEQYF.

The table lists this clonotype with many counts. The CDR3 sequence is CSVFRPRNEQFF. The CDR3 bases are TGCAGCGTTTTCCGTCCTCGGAATGAGCAGTTCTTC. The chain employs TRBV29-1 and TRBJ2-1, with D unresolved. CDR1 is SQVTM, CDR2 ANQGSEA, per germline. V lost 5 bases and J lost 7, with 12 bases in between. The CDR3 extends over 12 amino acids.

This clonotype was counted many times. The chain employs TRBV7-2 and TRBJ2-5; possible D gene TRBD2, 6 bases. V lost 1 base and J lost 4, with 13 bases in between. CDR3 length equals 15 residues. Germline CDR1 and CDR2: SGHTA and FQGNSA. CDR3 loop: CASSLGRGSGETQYF. CDR3 nucleotide sequence: TGTGCCAGCAGCTTAGGACGGGGGTCGGGAGAGACCCAGTACTTC.

This chain uses TRBV10-3 with TRBJ2-7; 11 positions match TRBD1. CDR1 is ENHRY and CDR2 is SYGVKD in the germline V gene. V trimming: 8 bases; J trimming: 5 bases; junction bases outside the gene matches: 2. The CDR3 totals 12 residues. In nucleotides, the CDR3 is TGTGCCATCGGACAGGGGGCCCACGAGCAGTACTTC. Its translation: CAIGQGAHEQYF.

This clonotype was picked up a small number of times. The rearrangement joins TRBV6-2 or TRBV6-3 to TRBJ2-7; tentative D call: TRBD2 (5 bases). Germline CDR1 MNHEY, CDR2 SVGEGT. V was pared by 6 bases and J by 3 bases, with 21 bases between. The CDR3 covers 16 residues. The CDR3 nucleotides are TGTGCCAGCAGCCTGAGACTACCCCTCGGCCTCTACGAGCAGTACTTC. Amino acid sequence: CASSLRLPLGLYEQYF.

This clonotype has only a few counts. V usage is TRBV5-1 and J usage is TRBJ2-3; the D gene is possibly TRBD1 (6 bases). The CDR3 has 14 residues. The V end lost 5 bases, the J end lost 4 bases, and 14 bases lay between the germline ends. CDR1 and CDR2 from the germline V gene are SGHRS and YFSETQ. The CDR3 DNA reads as TGCGCCAGCAGTCTCGAGGGGGTAGCAGATACGCAGTATTTT. It specifies CASSLEGVADTQYF.

This clonotype has a handful of counts. V usage is TRBV19 and J usage is TRBJ2-1, with TRBD2 as a possible D gene (5 bases). The CDR3 has 13 amino acids. Germline values: CDR1 LNHDA, CDR2 SQIVND (reference sequence). V lost 4 bases, J lost 6 bases, and 10 bases lay in between. The CDR3 coding sequence is TGTGCCAGTAGTAAACTAGAGGGCAATGAGCAGTTCTTC. Encoded protein: CASSKLEGNEQFF.

The rearrangement links TRBV3-1 to TRBJ2-3, with 11 bases that match TRBD2. V was clipped by 0 bases and J by 8 bases; unmatched bases: 7. CDR3 length: 16 residues. Germline V gives CDR1 LGHDT, CDR2 YNNKEL (reference sequence). The CDR3 here is CASSQDYVAGGGTQYF. The CDR3 coding sequence is TGTGCCAGCAGCCAAGATTACGTAGCGGGAGGGGGTACGCAGTATTTT.

The table lists this clonotype with a few counts. CDR3 protein: CASSLELGLAAGEQYF. DNA of the CDR3: TGCGCCAGCAGCTTGGAATTGGGACTAGCGGCTGGGGAGCAGTACTTC. The rearrangement links TRBV5-1 to TRBJ2-7; 11 bases map to TRBD2. V trimming: 0 bases; J trimming: 7 bases; junction bases outside the gene matches: 9. Germline V gene lookup returns CDR1 SGHRS and CDR2 YFSETQ. The CDR3 has 16 amino acids.

V gene TRBV28 combines with J gene TRBJ1-5; D uncertain. Germline CDR1 and CDR2: MDHEN and SYDVKM. With 5 bases removed from V and 3 bases from J, the gap between germline ends came to 11 bases. The CDR3 has 14 residues. The CDR3 is CASSPQFHNQPQHF. As DNA, the CDR3 is TGTGCCAGCAGTCCTCAGTTTCACAATCAGCCCCAGCATTTT.